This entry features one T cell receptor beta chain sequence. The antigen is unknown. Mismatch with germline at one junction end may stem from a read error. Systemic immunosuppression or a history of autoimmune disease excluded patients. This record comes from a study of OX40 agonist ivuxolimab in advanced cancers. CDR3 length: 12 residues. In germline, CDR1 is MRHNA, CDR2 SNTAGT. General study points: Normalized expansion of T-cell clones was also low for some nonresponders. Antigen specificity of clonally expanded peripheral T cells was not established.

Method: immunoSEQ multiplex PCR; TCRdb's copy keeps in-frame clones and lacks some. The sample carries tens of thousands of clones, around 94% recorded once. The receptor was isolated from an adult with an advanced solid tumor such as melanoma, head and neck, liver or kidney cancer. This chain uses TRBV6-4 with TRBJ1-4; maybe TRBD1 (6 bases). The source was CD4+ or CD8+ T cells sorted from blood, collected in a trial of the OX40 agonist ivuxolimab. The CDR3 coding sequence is TGCGCCCGGGACACTGTTAATGAAAAACTGTTTTTT. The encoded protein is CARDTVNEKLFF.